This TCR beta chain came from a study of shared clonotypes between healthy human individuals (dated by TCRdb to 2020 to 2022). About the study as a whole: The cohort included a few men and two women between 18 and 49 years of age. For each donor, three plates each were used for CD4 naive and CD4 memory, two plates were used for CD8 naive, and one plate was used for CD8 memory. To estimate repertoire size and how much clonotypes are shared between individuals, the study performed deep sequencing of blood TCR repertoires from roughly five healthy adults. Different laboratories and diverse techniques were used to prepare libraries and sequence TCR repertoires, to increase sequencing depth and limit assay-specific biases. Each donor's leukapheresis produced roughly between roughly 0.94 and 9.5 billion PBMCs.

Using the deep immunoSEQ assay, multiplex PCR amplified TCR CDR3 regions from genomic DNA. Extracted genomic DNA from each cell subset was spread evenly across all wells of several immunoSEQ 96-well plates, with each plate serving as a replicate. For sorted subsets, each replicate PCR was loaded with approximately 200 ng genomic DNA, equivalent to about 33,000 T cell genomes. Purified libraries were measured with a Qubit 3.0 fluorometer, size-checked on a Bioanalyzer 2100, and measured again with the KAPA Library Quantification kit. Every immunoSEQ 96-well plate was sequenced on a dedicated single-read 150-cycle Illumina NextSeq 550 flow cell. As for the authors' bioinformatics: Because the immunoSEQ output held only junctional sequences and lacked quality scores, the filtering could not match the filtering applied to full-length reads. Sequences were annotated with PyIR, a Python wrapper for IgBLAST v1.9, using IMGT germline references to assign V/J genes and CDR3. Reads were removed for weak V/J assignments (E-value above 1e-6), missing CDR3, stop codons, out-of-frame junctions, or ambiguous translated residues. V3J clonotypes were defined as sequences sharing an identical inferred V gene, J gene, and CDR3 amino acid sequence. The percentage overlap between two repertoires was calculated by dividing the number of shared unique clonotypes by the size of the smaller repertoire. RTK rarefaction, the Chao1 estimator, and Recon v2.1 estimates of unobserved clonotypes were used to assess repertoire richness. OLGA was used to compute generation probabilities for all TCRbeta clonotypes that the gDNA method yielded from a few donors. TCRdb retrieved this table from immuneACCESS and kept in-frame rearrangements only. Not all clones are present; in checked studies, unresolved V genes account for under half, and no reason is known for the remainder. The DNA was the basis for D and trimming; V, J and clone size are from that table. This sample comprises more than 2 million clones, about 94% of them detected only once. The ten largest clones take up more than 1.5% of the sample.

Results and caveats for the whole study, not just this receptor: Rarefaction of sorted-subset datasets indicated incomplete sequencing despite the large sequencing depth. Estimated clonotype richness was generally larger for naive than for memory subsets. Sampling was restricted to blood, and TCR repertoires in tissues likely differ from the TCR repertoires found in blood. Because the study included a small number of donors, the genetic and exposure-history diversity represented was limited. Compared with non-shared clonotypes, the clonotypes found in all four sorted-subset donors had higher generation probabilities. Pairwise subsampling led to the expectation that sequencing depth would affect the degree of clonotype sharing among donors. Sharing across a few donors was observed for about 4.8% of naive CD4, over 3% of naive CD8, about 2.3% of memory CD4, and around 0.42% of memory CD8 clonotypes.

This clone has just one count. Which antigen it targets is not known. The record has no base qualities; no much larger clone is one base away. The germline V gene (reference sequence) gives CDR1 as SEHNR and CDR2 as FQNEAQ. CDR3 length: 15 amino acids, cysteine to phenylalanine. Only the CDR3 DNA is retained, 45 bases long and in frame from the first base. Ends trimmed: V by 10 bases, J by 10 bases; bases unmatched to a gene: 15. CD8 naive samples were CD45RO-negative cells positively selected for CCR7, giving a CD45RA+CCR7+ population that excluded TemRA cells. Donors were healthy HIV-negative adults with no recently reported acute infections or vaccinations. Every donor was a Caucasian adult residing in Nashville, Tennessee, USA. Blood was obtained by leukapheresis, after which PBMCs were separated by Ficoll-Histopaque density gradient centrifugation and cryopreserved in liquid nitrogen vapor phase. Analytical flow cytometry was used to check the purity and quantity of each magnetically sorted T cell population. Genomic DNA was isolated from each sorted fraction and quantified by UV absorbance on a Nanodrop 2000c.

Sequencing was carried out using naive CD8+ T cells from PBMCs. Reading the label with the study, this specimen's cell subset or site is: CD45RA+CCR7+. The TCR originated in a young man in good health. Some clones in this sample may be carry-over from other donors' samples. Recombination joined TRBV7-9 with TRBJ2-1; the junction holds 11 bases that match TRBD2. Here is the DNA: TGTGCCACTCTGGAGCCGGGACTAGCGGTTGACGAGCAGTTCTTC. It translates as CATLEPGLAVDEQFF.